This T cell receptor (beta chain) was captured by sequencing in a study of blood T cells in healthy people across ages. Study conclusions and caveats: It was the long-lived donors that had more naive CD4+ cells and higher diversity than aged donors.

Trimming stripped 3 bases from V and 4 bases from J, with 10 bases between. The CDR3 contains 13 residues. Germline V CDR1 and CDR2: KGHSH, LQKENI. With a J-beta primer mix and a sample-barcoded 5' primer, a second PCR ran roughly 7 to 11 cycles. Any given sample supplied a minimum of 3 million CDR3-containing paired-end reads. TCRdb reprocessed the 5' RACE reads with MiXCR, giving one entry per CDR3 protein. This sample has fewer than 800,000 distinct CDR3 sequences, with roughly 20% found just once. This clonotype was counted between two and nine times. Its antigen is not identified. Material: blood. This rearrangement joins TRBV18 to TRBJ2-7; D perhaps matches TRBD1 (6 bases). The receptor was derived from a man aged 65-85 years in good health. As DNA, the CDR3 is TGTGCCAGCTCACCGGACAGTGGGTACGAGCAGTACTTC. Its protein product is CASSPDSGYEQYF.